Listed here is a single T cell receptor (beta chain). The antigen is unknown. The record originates from a study of CD8 T cells in ankylosing spondylitis. Notes on the study in general: Ankylosing spondylitis blood seemed to carry a telltale TCR beta motif made of about 8 highly homologous variants. Enrichment of disease-linked clones was reportedly significant in matched ankylosing spondylitis synovial fluid. Relatively rare in peripheral blood, disease-linked clones were also CD8+. Previous work reported some of these motif variants in the synovial fluid and blood of reactive arthritis.

Scientists made TCR beta libraries using quantitative 5'-RACE with molecular barcodes. TCRdb redid the calling of the 5' RACE reads with MiXCR, one entry per CDR3 protein. The sample lists more than 600,000 distinct CDR3 sequences, 15% to 20% occurring once. The ends were cut back, 5 bases at V and 5 bases at J, with 11 bases in the middle. Germline loops: CDR1 LNHNV, CDR2 YYDKDF (reference sequence). This CDR3 region has 13 residues. Sample: blood, either unsorted or a sorted T cell fraction (not recorded which). V is TRBV15 and J is TRBJ2-3; no clear D gene. The source of this sequence is a male donor with ankylosing spondylitis. The CDR3 region is CATSPRLGDTQYF. CDR3 nucleotides: TGTGCCACCAGCCCCCGCTTGGGAGATACGCAGTATTTT.